The 24 T cell receptor beta chains in this list originate from one sample, sequenced in a study of CD8+CD57+ T cells in acquired aplastic anemia. Genomic DNA templated the TCR beta VDJ and CDR3 profiling. TCRdb redid the calling of the reads with MiXCR, one entry per CDR3 protein. In the table there are 150,000 to 180,000 distinct CDR3 sequences, less than 60% of which are singletons. Only patients with CD8+CD57+ cell expansion on flow cytometry were chosen for sequencing. Input material: sorted CD4+, CD8+, or CD8+CD57+ T cells (not recorded which) from PBMCs. These receptors were taken from a human donor with aplastic anemia.

This clonotype has at least ten counts. This chain joins TRBV4-2 and TRBJ2-7; 7 bases are shared with TRBD1. The CDR3 length is 15 residues. With 10 bases clipped from V and 4 bases from J, the junction kept 16 bases outside the gene matches. Looked up from germline, CDR1 is LGHNA and CDR2 is YNFKEQ. CDR3 nucleotides: TGTGCCACAACCCGACAGGGAGTTTTACGTTACGAGCAGTACTTC. Translation: CATTRQGVLRYEQYF.

The chain carries TRBV6-4 and TRBJ1-2; D gene unclear. Between the trimmed V and J ends, which lost 3 bases and 4 bases, there was a span of 15 bases. CDR1 is MRHNA, CDR2 SNTAGT, per germline. This CDR3 contains 15 residues. CDR3 sequence (DNA): TGTGCCAGCAGTGATTCATCCGAGGAAATCTATGGCTACACCTTC. Protein: CASSDSSEEIYGYTF.

V is TRBV7-9 and J is TRBJ1-1, with 10 bases matching TRBD1. V lost 9 bases to trimming and J lost 5 bases; unmatched junction nucleotides: 12. The CDR3 length is 15 residues. CDR1 and CDR2 from the germline V gene are SEHNR and FQNEAQ (reference sequence). DNA of the CDR3: TGTGCCAGTACTTTGGGAGGGACAGGGGTTACTGAAGCTTTCTTT. As protein: CASTLGGTGVTEAFF.

This clonotype was detected only once. The J gene is TRBJ2-3, the V gene TRBV24-1; the D is unclear. Trimming took off 1 base at V and 4 bases at J, with 5 bases between the two ends. This CDR3 region has 13 residues. CDR1 and CDR2 (germline): KGHDR, SFDVKD. CDR3 DNA sequence: TGTGCCACCAGTGATTTCGCTCCAGATACGCAGTATTTT. Its translation is CATSDFAPDTQYF.

This clonotype was observed a single time. This chain links TRBV6-2 or TRBV6-3 with TRBJ2-7; 9 bases match TRBD2. J was trimmed by 4 bases and V by 1 base; bases with no gene match: 5. CDR1 is MNHEY and CDR2 is SVGEGT in the germline V gene. The CDR3 spans 15 residues. The CDR3 loop reads CASSYLPGLAYEQYF. The DNA for the CDR3 is TGTGCCAGCAGTTACTTGCCGGGACTAGCTTACGAGCAGTACTTC.

This chain uses TRBV29-1 with TRBJ1-6; TRBD1 might be the D (5 bases). The CDR3 has 13 residues. V lost 6 bases and J lost 13, with 19 bases in between. Germline V gives CDR1 SQVTM, CDR2 ANQGSEA. The CDR3: CSVADSGPGPLHF. CDR3 sequence (DNA): TGCAGCGTAGCTGACTCAGGGCCGGGCCCCCTCCACTTT.

J is TRBJ1-2 and V is TRBV7-9; 7 bases agree with TRBD1. The germline gives CDR1 SEHNR, CDR2 FQNEAQ (reference sequence). This CDR3 has 14 amino acids. Unmatched junction bases numbered 5, after V lost 5 bases and J lost 2 bases. The CDR3 region is CASSQGEGNYGYTF. The DNA of the CDR3 is TGTGCCAGCAGCCAGGGGGAGGGGAACTATGGCTACACCTTC.

With regard to this clonotype: A much larger clone sits a single nucleotide away, making a read error possible. The CDR3 sequence is CASSWGGGRDAFF. In DNA form, the CDR3 reads TGTGCCAGCAGTTGGGGTGGGGGGCGTGACGCTTTCTTT. The rearrangement uses TRBV12-3 or TRBV12-4 and TRBJ1-1; D perhaps matches TRBD1 (6 bases). The CDR3 has 13 residues. Trimming took off 4 bases at V and 11 bases at J, with 17 bases between the two ends.

This clonotype was seen ten or more times. The chain links TRBV20-1 to TRBJ2-7; no reliable D call. V was pared by 6 bases and J by 1 base, with 13 bases between. Germline loops: CDR1 DFQATT, CDR2 SNEGSKA (reference sequence). The CDR3 covers 13 residues. The CDR3 nucleotides are TGCAGTGCCCCCCCGCCGAATTCCTACGAGCAGTACTTC. Encoded protein: CSAPPPNSYEQYF.

Ten or more counts support this clonotype. The genes are TRBV5-8 and TRBJ2-7; D may be TRBD2 (6 bases). The germline V gene has CDR1 SGHTS and CDR2 YDEGEE. CDR3 length: 13 amino acids. The V and J ends lost 4 bases and 5 bases respectively, with 13 bases between them. CDR3 nucleotides: TGTGCCAGCAGCCCCCCAGGAGGGGACGAGCAGTACTTC. It codes for CASSPPGGDEQYF. The entire variable domain, with the rest obtained from reference TRBV5-8 and TRBJ2-7, is as follows: EAGVTQSPTHLIKTRGQQATLRCSPISGHTSVYWYQQALGLGLQFLLWYDEGEERNRGNFPPRFSGRQFPNYSSELNVNALELEDSALYLCASSPPGGDEQYFGPGTRLTVT.

The chain employs TRBV24-1 and TRBJ2-3, with D unclear. Trimming took 2 bases from V and 1 from J, leaving 9 bases between them. The CDR3 covers 15 residues. Germline assignment: CDR1 KGHDR and CDR2 SFDVKD. Here the CDR3 reads CATSDYQDGTDTQYF. The CDR3 region has the DNA TGTGCCACCAGTGATTATCAGGATGGCACAGATACGCAGTATTTT.

This clonotype was detected many times. The V call is TRBV9, the J call TRBJ1-2, with TRBD1 as a possible D gene (5 bases). Trimming stripped 2 bases from V and 4 bases from J, with 9 bases between. This CDR3 is 13 amino acids long. Germline values: CDR1 SGDLS, CDR2 YYNGEE. This chain's CDR3 is CASSVGTVYGYTF. As DNA, the CDR3 is TGTGCCAGCAGCGTGGGGACCGTCTATGGCTACACCTTC. The full variable domain, rest sourced from reference TRBV9 and TRBJ1-2, is DSGVTQTPKHLITATGQRVTLRCSPRSGDLSVYWYQQSLDQGLQFLIQYYNGEERAKGNILERFSAQQFPDLHSELNLSSLELGDSALYFCASSVGTVYGYTFGSGTRLTVV.

With regard to this clonotype: This may come from a read error, since a much larger clone is one base off. V and J are TRBV6-1 and TRBJ1-2, with 9 positions matching TRBD1. Looked up from germline, CDR1 is MNHNS and CDR2 is SASEGT. The CDR3 consists of 15 residues. In nucleotides, the CDR3 is TGTGCCAGCGGTGAAACTACAGGGGGCGCCTATGGCTACACCTTC. This gives the protein CASGETTGGAYGYTF.

As to this clonotype: A junction end diverges from the germline sequence, so it may reflect a read error. J is TRBJ2-4 and V is TRBV4-1; D may be TRBD2 (5 bases). Germline V gene data show CDR1 as MGHRA and CDR2 as YSYEKL. The CDR3 contains 17 residues. The CDR3 protein is CASSPVSVSSSKNIRYF. In DNA, the CDR3 is TGCGCCAGCAGCCCAGTTTCAGTCTCTAGCTCCAAAAACATTCGGTACTTC.

This clonotype was picked up a small number of times. This chain uses TRBV20-1 with TRBJ2-7, with TRBD1 as a possible D gene (6 bases). The germline gives CDR1 DFQATT, CDR2 SNEGSKA (reference sequence). The CDR3 spans 13 residues. V was clipped by 6 bases and J by 4 bases, with 16 bases between them. CDR3 in amino acids: CSASMDRRYEQYF. The CDR3 bases are TGCAGTGCCAGCATGGACAGAAGGTACGAGCAGTACTTC.

This clonotype has just a few counts. The chain combines TRBV10-2 with TRBJ2-1, with a weak D call TRBD2 (5 bases). V was clipped by 5 bases and J by 2 bases, with 7 bases between them. In germline, CDR1 is WSHSY, CDR2 SAAADI. The CDR3 length is 13 residues. The CDR3 DNA reads as TGCGCCAGCAGTACTAGTACCTACAATGAGCAGTTCTTC. It specifies CASSTSTYNEQFF.

This clonotype was recorded at least ten times. The V and J genes are TRBV7-9 and TRBJ1-4, with TRBD1 as a possible D gene (6 bases). V lost 5 bases and J 4 bases, leaving 11 bases between the germline ends. In germline, CDR1 is SEHNR, CDR2 FQNEAQ (reference sequence). The CDR3 is made up of 14 amino acids. The DNA for the CDR3 is TGTGCCAGCAGCGCGGGAGGGGGTAATGAAAAACTGTTTTTT. Translated, it gives CASSAGGGNEKLFF.

The rearrangement uses TRBV20-1 and TRBJ2-7, with 11 bases identical to TRBD2. This CDR3 contains 17 residues. The J segment lost 2 bases and the V segment lost 3 bases, leaving 12 bases of the junction unmatched. CDR1 is DFQATT, CDR2 SNEGSKA, per germline (reference sequence). CDR3 region: CSARGGLAGGPTYEQYF. DNA for the CDR3: TGCAGTGCTAGGGGTGGATTAGCGGGAGGGCCTACCTACGAGCAGTACTTC.

This clonotype was detected only once. The genes are TRBV7-2 and TRBJ2-7; 15 nucleotides match TRBD2. V trimming: 5 bases; J trimming: 5 bases; junction bases outside the gene matches: 4. From germline, CDR1 is SGHTA and CDR2 FQGNSA. There are 15 residues in the CDR3. DNA for the CDR3: TGTGCCAGCAGCCAGGGACTAGCGGGGGGCCACGAGCAGTACTTC. Translated, it gives CASSQGLAGGHEQYF.

This clonotype appeared many times. The V gene is TRBV9, the J gene TRBJ2-5; the D gene is possibly TRBD2 (7 bases). The germline gives CDR1 SGDLS, CDR2 YYNGEE. The CDR3 length is 15 residues. V was trimmed by 0 bases and J by 2 bases, leaving 11 bases between them. The CDR3 bases are TGTGCCAGCAGCGTAGCGGGGGGCCCACAAGAGACCCAGTACTTC. Its translation: CASSVAGGPQETQYF.

About this clonotype itself: This sequence may be a read error, since a much larger clone differs from it by one base. The rearrangement links TRBV12-3 or TRBV12-4 to TRBJ2-1, with TRBD1 as a possible D gene (5 bases). Trimming shortened V by 2 bases and J by 8 bases, and 16 bases separated the two germline ends. The CDR3 runs to 15 residues. CDR3 protein: CASSLLPWGSDEQFF. For the CDR3, the DNA is TGTGCCAGCAGTTTACTCCCCTGGGGCTCCGATGAGCAGTTCTTC.

There are many counts of this clonotype. The rearrangement links TRBV2 to TRBJ1-5; maybe TRBD1 (6 bases). There are 13 residues in the CDR3. Trimming pared 0 bases from V and 9 bases from J, leaving 9 bases between. Germline CDR1 SNHLY, CDR2 FYNNEI. CDR3 protein: CASSEALGGPQHF. CDR3 nucleotide sequence: TGTGCCAGCAGTGAAGCGCTAGGGGGGCCCCAGCATTTT.

The chain links TRBV7-2 to TRBJ1-6, with D perhaps matching TRBD1 (5 bases). Germline assignment: CDR1 SGHTA and CDR2 FQGNSA. The CDR3 is made up of 14 amino acids. V was trimmed by 5 bases and J by 10 bases, leaving 15 bases between them. The CDR3: CASSHGSGNSPLHF. CDR3 DNA sequence: TGTGCCAGCAGCCATGGTTCAGGGAACTCACCCCTCCACTTT.

This clonotype was seen ten or more times. The chain is built from TRBV11-2 and TRBJ2-2; the D is unclear. This CDR3 has 17 residues. The V gene lost 3 bases and the J gene lost 1 base, with 15 bases spanning the gap. The V gene's germline CDR1 is SGHAT and CDR2 FQNNGV. CDR3 protein: CASSLPPRRKNTGELFF. CDR3 coding DNA: TGTGCCAGCAGCTTGCCTCCCCGGAGAAAGAACACCGGGGAGCTGTTTTTT. The full variable domain, rest sourced from reference TRBV11-2 and TRBJ2-2, is EAGVAQSPRYKIIEKRQSVAFWCNPISGHATLYWYQQILGQGPKLLIQFQNNGVVDDSQLPKDRFSAERLKGVDSTLKIQPAKLEDSAVYLCASSLPPRRKNTGELFFGEGSRLTVL.